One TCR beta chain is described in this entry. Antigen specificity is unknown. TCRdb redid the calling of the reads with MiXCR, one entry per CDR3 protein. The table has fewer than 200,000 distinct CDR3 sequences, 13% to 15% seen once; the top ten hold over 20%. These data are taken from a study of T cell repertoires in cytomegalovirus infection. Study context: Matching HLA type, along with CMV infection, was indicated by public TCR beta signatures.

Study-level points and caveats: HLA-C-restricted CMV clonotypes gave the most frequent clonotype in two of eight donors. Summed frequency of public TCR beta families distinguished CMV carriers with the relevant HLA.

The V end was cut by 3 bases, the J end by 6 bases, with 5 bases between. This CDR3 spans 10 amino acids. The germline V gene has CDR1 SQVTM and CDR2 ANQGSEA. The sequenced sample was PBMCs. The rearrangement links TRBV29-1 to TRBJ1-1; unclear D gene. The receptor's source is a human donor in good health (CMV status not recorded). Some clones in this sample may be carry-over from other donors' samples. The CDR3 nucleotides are TGCAGCGTTGATGGGGCTGAAGCTTTCTTT. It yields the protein CSVDGAEAFF.